Included here is one T cell receptor (beta chain) sequence, with context. Its target is unknown. This sample was included in a study of identifying expanded T cells in peripheral blood. The CDR3 sequence is 13 residues long. V lost 6 bases to trimming and J lost 6 bases, with 14 bases between them. Germline-derived CDR1 and CDR2 are SQVTM and ANQGSEA. The assay was immunoSEQ multiplex PCR, and TCRdb's table has in-frame clones only and misses some. The profile shows 55,000 to 60,000 clones, about 92% of them singletons. Broader study findings: Approximately 1.1 clones differed between technical replicates, versus about 16 and 19 over time. Across healthy donors, higher total template counts meant significantly greater roughly 2-week count variance.

The chain is built from TRBV29-1 and TRBJ2-2; tentative D call: TRBD1 (5 bases). The source is a person aged 18 to 75 in good health. The sequencing input was blood. The CDR3 region has the DNA TGCAGCGTCCAAGGGGCTGGGGCCGGGGAGCTGTTTTTT. It encodes CSVQGAGAGELFF.